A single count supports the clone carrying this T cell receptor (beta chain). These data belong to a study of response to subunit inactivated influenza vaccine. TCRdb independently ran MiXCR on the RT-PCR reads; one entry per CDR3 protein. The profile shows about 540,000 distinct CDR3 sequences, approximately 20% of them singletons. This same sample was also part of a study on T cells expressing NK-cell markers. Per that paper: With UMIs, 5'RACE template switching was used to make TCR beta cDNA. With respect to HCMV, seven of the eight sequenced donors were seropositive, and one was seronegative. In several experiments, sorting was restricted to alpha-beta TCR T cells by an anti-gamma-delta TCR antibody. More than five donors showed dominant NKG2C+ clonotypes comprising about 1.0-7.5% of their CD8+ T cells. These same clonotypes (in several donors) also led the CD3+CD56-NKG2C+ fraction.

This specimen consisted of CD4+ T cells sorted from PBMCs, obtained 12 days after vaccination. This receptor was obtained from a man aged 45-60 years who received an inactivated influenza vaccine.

The CDR3 DNA follows: TGCGCCAGCAGAGGGGAGCTCACCGGGGAGCTGTTTTTT. Translating gives CASRGELTGELFF. The rearrangement links TRBV5-1 to TRBJ2-2; D is tentatively TRBD1 or TRBD2 (5 bases each). This CDR3 has 13 residues. Trimming stripped 5 bases from V and 4 bases from J, with 9 bases between. Germline V gene data show CDR1 as SGHRS and CDR2 as YFSETQ.